A single sample gave rise to the 3 T cell receptor beta chains below, sequenced in a study of neoadjuvant nivolumab and ipilimumab in lung cancer. The method was immunoSEQ multiplex PCR; TCRdb's version includes in-frame clones alone and lacks a portion of them. The sample holds 26,000 or so clones, more than 80% seen once. The sample here was tumor tissue, taken after neoadjuvant nivolumab, alone or with ipilimumab, at or shortly before surgery. Source of these receptors: an adult with non-small cell lung cancer.

The rearrangement uses TRBV5-1 and TRBJ1-3, with no clear D. Germline loops: CDR1 SGHRS, CDR2 YFSETQ. CDR3 length: 15 amino acids. V was trimmed by 0 bases and J by 0 bases, leaving 7 bases between them. Here the CDR3 reads CASSLAASSGNTIYF. The CDR3 DNA sequence: TGCGCCAGCAGCTTGGCAGCGAGCTCTGGAAACACCATATATTTT.

The chain recombines TRBV4-1 with TRBJ1-5; no firm D call. The germline V gene has CDR1 MGHRA and CDR2 YSYEKL. This CDR3 spans 14 amino acids. Trimming stripped 0 bases from V and 5 bases from J, with 8 bases between. The CDR3 bases are TGCGCCAGCAGCCAAGAGGAGTTAGATCAGCCCCAGCATTTT. Its protein product is CASSQEELDQPQHF.

V usage is TRBV4-2 and J usage is TRBJ1-4; D unclear. Germline V gene lookup returns CDR1 LGHNA and CDR2 YNFKEQ. The CDR3 is made up of 14 amino acids. The ends were cut back, 1 base at V and 8 bases at J, with 11 bases in the middle. This CDR3 is CASSQVQGYEKLFF. The CDR3 DNA is TGTGCCAGCAGCCAAGTGCAAGGGTACGAAAAACTGTTTTTT.